This T cell receptor beta chain derives from a study of T cell repertoires in cytomegalovirus infection. Regarding the study as a whole: Dominating the ex vivo response were HLA-C-restricted CMV-specific TCR beta clonotypes.

V was clipped by 5 bases and J by 6 bases, with 11 bases between them. The CDR3 spans 14 residues. This clonotype was observed a handful of times. Its matching antigen is unknown. A single record per CDR3 protein comes from TCRdb applying MiXCR to the reads. The profile shows about 310,000 distinct CDR3 sequences, approximately 25% of them singletons. Material: cultured PBMCs, obtained from culture after CMV antigen stimulation. The sequence was collected from a human donor in good health (CMV status not recorded). Some clones in this sample may be carry-over from other donors' samples. The chain joins TRBV12-3 or TRBV12-4 to TRBJ1-6; no clear D gene. CDR3 residues: CASSPTGSNSPLHF. The CDR3, as DNA: TGTGCCAGCAGTCCAACTGGTTCTAATTCACCCCTCCACTTT.